The 19 T cell receptor beta chains given below trace back to one sample, sequenced in a study of OX40 agonist ivuxolimab in advanced cancers. This table comes from immunoSEQ multiplex PCR, and its TCRdb copy is limited to in-frame clones, with some not included. The sample has 25,000 to 35,000 clones, 82% seen once. The sequencing here drew on CD4+ or CD8+ T cells sorted from blood, taken in a trial of the OX40 agonist ivuxolimab. The receptor set was obtained from an adult with an advanced solid tumor such as melanoma, head and neck, liver or kidney cancer.

The V gene is TRBV6-6, the J gene TRBJ2-3, with 10 nucleotides matching TRBD1. J was trimmed by 3 bases and V by 3 bases; bases with no gene match: 6. The V gene's germline CDR1 is MNHNY and CDR2 SVGAGI (reference sequence). The CDR3 covers 16 residues. Here the CDR3 DNA reads TGTGCCAGCAGTTATCACAAGGACAGGGGGACAGATACGCAGTATTTT. Residues: CASSYHKDRGTDTQYF.

The chain employs TRBV6-5 and TRBJ1-5; D gene unclear. Germline V gene lookup returns CDR1 MNHEY and CDR2 SVGAGI. V was shortened by 4 bases and J by 4 bases, with 8 bases between the two germline ends. CDR3 size: 13 residues. In DNA, the CDR3 is TGTGCCAGCAGTTTGAAACGGAATCAGCCCCAGCATTTT. Amino acids: CASSLKRNQPQHF.

This sequence joins TRBV7-9 and TRBJ1-4, with 9 bases that match TRBD1. CDR1 SEHNR and CDR2 FQNEAQ come from the germline V gene (reference sequence). The CDR3 has 15 residues. The J segment lost 3 bases and the V segment lost 5 bases, leaving 4 bases of the junction unmatched. DNA for the CDR3: TGTGCCAGCAGCCCCCGACAGGGGGCTAATGAAAAACTGTTTTTT. Translation gives CASSPRQGANEKLFF.

The chain uses TRBV6-6 and TRBJ1-5; TRBD1 might be the D (5 bases). CDR1 and CDR2 (germline): MNHNY, SVGAGI (reference sequence). Trimming cost V 6 bases and J 4 bases, with 16 bases left between them. This CDR3 spans 15 amino acids. CDR3 in amino acids: CASSPTAGRNQPQHF. CDR3 nucleotides: TGTGCCAGCAGCCCGACGGCAGGGCGGAATCAGCCCCAGCATTTT.

This clone is a singleton in its sample. V gene TRBV2 combines with J gene TRBJ2-7; D is possibly TRBD2 (5 bases). V lost 6 bases and J lost 2, with 8 bases in between. This CDR3 has 12 amino acids. CDR1 is SNHLY, CDR2 FYNNEI, per germline. The CDR3 here is CASSGGPYEQYF. The CDR3 DNA reads as TGTGCCAGCAGCGGAGGACCCTACGAGCAGTACTTC.

This CDR3 reads CASSPDPGSGFTEAFF. CDR3 nucleotides: TGTGCCAGCAGCCCGGACCCAGGGTCCGGTTTCACTGAAGCTTTCTTT. The rearrangement uses TRBV5-4 and TRBJ1-1, with a tentative D call TRBD1 (5 bases). The CDR3 spans 16 residues. Looked up from germline, CDR1 is SGHNT and CDR2 is YYREEE (reference sequence). Trimming took 4 bases from V and 4 from J, leaving 20 bases between them. The full variable domain, completed using reference TRBV5-4 and TRBJ1-1, is ETGVTQSPTHLIKTRGQQVTLRCSSQSGHNTVSWYQQALGQGPQFIFQYYREEENGRGNFPPRFSGLQFPNYSSELNVNALELDDSALYLCASSPDPGSGFTEAFFGQGTRLTVV.

The J gene is TRBJ2-3, the V gene TRBV19; D not certain. The germline V gene has CDR1 LNHDA and CDR2 SQIVND (reference sequence). The CDR3 length is 15 residues. V was trimmed by 10 bases and J by 3 bases, leaving 20 bases between them. Here the CDR3 DNA reads TGTGCCACCGCCCAAGAGGCTGCTGGAACAGATACGCAGTATTTT. Residues: CATAQEAAGTDTQYF. Combining the CDR3 with reference TRBV19 and TRBJ2-3 gives the whole variable domain DGGITQSPKYLFRKEGQNVTLSCEQNLNHDAMYWYRQDPGQGLRLIYYSQIVNDFQKGDIAEGYSVSREKKESFPLTVTSAQKNPTAFYLCATAQEAAGTDTQYFGPGTRLTVL.

The rearrangement links TRBV29-1 to TRBJ1-3; 10 bases align to TRBD1. V trimming: 6 bases; J trimming: 0 bases; junction bases outside the gene matches: 11. The CDR3 consists of 17 residues. In germline, CDR1 is SQVTM, CDR2 ANQGSEA. This chain's CDR3 is CSVDPRDRGSSGNTIYF. The CDR3 nucleotides are TGCAGCGTCGACCCCCGGGACAGGGGCTCCTCTGGAAACACCATATATTTT.

The CDR3 DNA is TGTGCCAGCAGCTGGACAGGGGAGGGCTATGGCTACACCTTC. Protein sequence: CASSWTGEGYGYTF. The chain is built from TRBV7-2 and TRBJ1-2; 9 bases are shared with TRBD1. In germline, CDR1 is SGHTA, CDR2 FQGNSA. This CDR3 comprises 14 residues. V shed 4 bases and J 4 bases; nucleotides not matched to a gene: 4.

The gene calls are TRBV9 and TRBJ2-2; 9 nucleotides align to TRBD1. The germline gives CDR1 SGDLS, CDR2 YYNGEE. The CDR3 is 14 amino acids. V lost 3 bases and J lost 6; bases outside the gene matches: 3. CDR3 bases: TGTGCCAGCAGCGCCGGGACAGGGTCCGGGGAGCTGTTTTTT. Translation gives CASSAGTGSGELFF.

This chain joins TRBV6-1 and TRBJ2-3; 16 bases align to TRBD2. The V and J ends lost 7 bases and 7 bases, in that order; junction bases with no gene match: 5. The CDR3 spans 15 residues. Germline V lookup: CDR1 MNHNS, CDR2 SASEGT. CDR3 coding DNA: TGTGCCAGCATGGGGACTAGCGGGGGGGCGAATACGCAGTATTTT. Translating gives CASMGTSGGANTQYF.

The rearrangement links TRBV5-4 to TRBJ1-4; D ambiguous. Trimming shortened V by 1 base and J by 2 bases, and 3 bases separated the two germline ends. CDR3 length: 13 residues. Looked up from germline, CDR1 is SGHNT and CDR2 is YYREEE (reference sequence). The DNA of the CDR3 is TGTGCCAGCAGCTTGAACACTAATGAAAAACTGTTTTTT. Its translation: CASSLNTNEKLFF.

The rearrangement uses TRBV5-5 and TRBJ2-5; D is perhaps TRBD2 (5 bases). Between the trimmed V and J ends, which lost 4 bases and 9 bases, there was a span of 19 bases. This CDR3 spans 14 amino acids. CDR1 SGHKS and CDR2 YYEKEE come from the germline V gene (reference sequence). The CDR3 DNA is TGTGCCAGCAGCCAACGGGATCAGCGAGCGGCCCAGTACTTC. Its translation is CASSQRDQRAAQYF.

The gene calls are TRBV28 and TRBJ2-3; possibly TRBD2 for D (5 bases). With 9 bases removed from V and 3 bases from J, the gap between germline ends came to 16 bases. The CDR3 sequence is 14 residues long. CDR1 and CDR2 from the germline V gene are MDHEN and SYDVKM. CDR3 sequence: CASYGRSGTDTQYF. The CDR3 coding sequence is TGTGCCAGTTACGGGCGGTCGGGGACAGATACGCAGTATTTT.

The chain employs TRBV6-1 and TRBJ2-7; possibly TRBD2 for D (5 bases). The V end was cut by 4 bases, the J end by 1 base, with 20 bases between. CDR1 is MNHNS, CDR2 SASEGT, per germline. The CDR3 spans 17 residues. The CDR3 region has the DNA TGTGCCAGCAGTGCCCGTCAAGGACGGGGAGCATCCTACGAGCAGTACTTC. This gives the protein CASSARQGRGASYEQYF.

The genes are TRBV7-9 and TRBJ2-5; 7 bases are a match to TRBD1. The J segment lost 5 bases and the V segment lost 7 bases, leaving 13 bases of the junction unmatched. Per the germline V gene, CDR1 is SEHNR and CDR2 is FQNEAQ (reference sequence). The CDR3 is made up of 15 amino acids. This chain's CDR3 is CASNPRTGEGETQYF. The CDR3 DNA reads as TGTGCCAGCAACCCCCGTACAGGGGAAGGGGAGACCCAGTACTTC.

This chain uses TRBV11-3 with TRBJ1-6; D remains unclear. Germline loops: CDR1 SGHNT, CDR2 YENEEA. V dropped 1 base and J dropped 0 bases, with 7 bases sitting between them. This CDR3 spans 16 amino acids. As DNA, the CDR3 is TGTGCCAGCAGCTTAGGGGTGAGCTCCTATAATTCACCCCTCCACTTT. Amino acid sequence: CASSLGVSSYNSPLHF.

The sample holds one count of this clone. The chain joins TRBV7-3 to TRBJ2-7; 8 positions match TRBD2. V gave up 2 bases and J gave up 6 bases; unmatched junction bases: 12. The length of the CDR3 is 16 residues. Germline V gene lookup returns CDR1 SGHTA and CDR2 FQGTGA. The CDR3 sequence is CASSLASGGALREQYF. Here the CDR3 DNA reads TGTGCCAGCAGCTTAGCGTCGGGAGGGGCCTTACGCGAGCAGTACTTC.

This clone was counted only a few times. The chain links TRBV5-1 to TRBJ2-1; D uncertain. This CDR3 contains 14 residues. Germline-derived CDR1 and CDR2 are SGHRS and YFSETQ. Deletions cut 4 bases from V and 8 bases from J, with 16 bases between. Here the CDR3 reads CASSTDYPRHEQFF. The CDR3 nucleotides are TGCGCCAGCAGCACGGATTACCCTCGCCATGAGCAGTTCTTC.